This passage covers 10 T cell receptor beta chains from one sample sequenced in a study of T cells after yellow fever vaccination (dated by TCRdb to between 2019 and 2020). The sample's treatment or condition label is to be understood as: live attenuated yellow fever vaccine strain. The library relied on 5' RACE. Sequencing used an Illumina NovaSeq 6000. Starting from the raw public reads, TCRdb applied fastp trimming at Q25, assembled clones with MiXCR and retained in-frame beta chains. CDR3 protein sequences are deduplicated, and each keeps its most common genes and DNA. In all, the sample holds fewer than 450,000 distinct CDR3 sequences, and about 4% of those were seen once. The top ten constitute roughly a quarter of the sample. Sequenced here: PBMCs, sampled 5 days after the yellow fever booster vaccination. All receptors come from a man aged 18 to 29 who received the YFV17D yellow fever vaccine.

This sequence joins TRBV2 and TRBJ2-7; D is ambiguous. The CDR3 runs to 14 residues. Per the germline V gene, CDR1 is SNHLY and CDR2 is FYNNEI. The V gene lost 3 bases and the J gene lost 2 bases, with 11 bases spanning the gap. The CDR3 here is CASSDYTAAYEQYF. The DNA of the CDR3 is TGTGCCAGCAGTGACTACACAGCTGCCTACGAGCAGTACTTC.

There are many counts of this clonotype. The chain employs TRBV28 and TRBJ1-1, with D possibly matching TRBD1 (5 bases). The CDR3 has 13 amino acids. V lost 7 bases and J 4 bases, leaving 13 bases between the germline ends. Germline loops: CDR1 MDHEN, CDR2 SYDVKM. The CDR3 is CASNLMGVTEAFF. CDR3 DNA sequence: TGTGCCAGCAACCTTATGGGGGTCACTGAAGCTTTCTTT.

CDR3 nucleotides: TGCGCCAGCAGCTTCCGGGACAGGGGGATCGATGAGCAGTTCTTC. Translation: CASSFRDRGIDEQFF. The chain uses TRBV5-1 and TRBJ2-1; 11 bases map to TRBD1. The trim removed 2 bases at V and 8 bases at J, leaving 6 bases unmatched. The CDR3 covers 15 residues. Germline CDR1 SGHRS, CDR2 YFSETQ.

This clonotype was detected ten times or more. The CDR3 DNA reads as TGTGCCAGCAGTTATAGAGGGGGTAGCACAGATACGCAGTATTTT. Residues: CASSYRGGSTDTQYF. V and J are TRBV9 and TRBJ2-3; D is perhaps TRBD1 (6 bases). CDR3 size: 15 residues. Trimming left V 5 bases short and J 0 bases short, with 13 bases between. Germline CDR1 is SGDLS and CDR2 is YYNGEE.

This clonotype was observed a few times. The chain employs TRBV14 and TRBJ2-1, with D perhaps matching TRBD2 (6 bases). Trimming took off 1 base at V and 12 bases at J, with 13 bases between the two ends. This CDR3 contains 13 residues. Germline V gene lookup returns CDR1 SGHDN and CDR2 FVKESK. In nucleotides, the CDR3 is TGTGCCAGCAGCCAAGGGGTGGAGGGGAGGCAGTTCTTC. This encodes CASSQGVEGRQFF.

This clonotype was observed at least ten times. This chain connects TRBV10-1 to TRBJ2-3; 11 bases agree with TRBD1. After removal of 4 bases from V and 4 bases from J, the junction contained 4 bases not matched to a gene. The CDR3 spans 15 residues. CDR1 and CDR2 (germline): WNHNN, SYGVQD (reference sequence). The CDR3 here is CASSGTGGGPDTQYF. The CDR3, as DNA: TGCGCCAGCAGTGGGACAGGGGGCGGCCCAGATACGCAGTATTTT.

This clonotype was picked up many times. This chain joins TRBV5-1 and TRBJ1-1, with D possibly TRBD1 on 5 matching bases. The CDR3 is made up of 15 amino acids. Germline CDR1 SGHRS, CDR2 YFSETQ. V was clipped by 0 bases and J by 0 bases, with 9 bases between them. CDR3 sequence reads: CASSLAGGMNTEAFF. For the CDR3, the DNA is TGCGCCAGCAGCTTGGCCGGGGGGATGAACACTGAAGCTTTCTTT.

This clonotype was found many times. At one of its ends the junction is not consistent with the germline gene, which may arise from a read error. The chain couples TRBV7-7 to TRBJ2-1; TRBD2 might be the D (6 bases). There are 16 residues in the CDR3. Germline V gene sequence: CDR1 SSHAT, CDR2 FNYEAQ (reference sequence). The CDR3 DNA reads TGTGCTAGCAGCCCCGGTCCTCGGGGGACCACCAATGAGCAGTTCTTC. It specifies CASSPGPRGTTNEQFF.

This clonotype was picked up a small number of times. The V call is TRBV19, the J call TRBJ2-1; the D is unclear. CDR3 size: 11 residues. CDR1 LNHDA and CDR2 SQIVND come from the germline V gene (reference sequence). The V end was cut by 11 bases, the J end by 7 bases, with 12 bases between. CDR3 in amino acids: CASRLGNEQFF. In DNA form, the CDR3 reads TGTGCCTCCCGACTTGGAAATGAGCAGTTCTTC. The whole variable domain, filled in from reference TRBV19 and TRBJ2-1, reads DGGITQSPKYLFRKEGQNVTLSCEQNLNHDAMYWYRQDPGQGLRLIYYSQIVNDFQKGDIAEGYSVSREKKESFPLTVTSAQKNPTAFYLCASRLGNEQFFGPGTRLTVL.

The sample holds many counts of this clonotype. The rearrangement uses TRBV11-2 and TRBJ2-3, with 11 nucleotides matching TRBD2. Germline CDR1 reads SGHAT; CDR2 reads FQNNGV. With 3 bases clipped from V and 0 bases from J, the junction kept 14 bases outside the gene matches. CDR3 length: 20 residues. CDR3 sequence: CASSFRLSPGLAESTDTQYF. The CDR3, as DNA: TGTGCCAGCAGCTTCCGCCTTTCACCGGGACTAGCGGAGAGCACAGATACGCAGTATTTT.